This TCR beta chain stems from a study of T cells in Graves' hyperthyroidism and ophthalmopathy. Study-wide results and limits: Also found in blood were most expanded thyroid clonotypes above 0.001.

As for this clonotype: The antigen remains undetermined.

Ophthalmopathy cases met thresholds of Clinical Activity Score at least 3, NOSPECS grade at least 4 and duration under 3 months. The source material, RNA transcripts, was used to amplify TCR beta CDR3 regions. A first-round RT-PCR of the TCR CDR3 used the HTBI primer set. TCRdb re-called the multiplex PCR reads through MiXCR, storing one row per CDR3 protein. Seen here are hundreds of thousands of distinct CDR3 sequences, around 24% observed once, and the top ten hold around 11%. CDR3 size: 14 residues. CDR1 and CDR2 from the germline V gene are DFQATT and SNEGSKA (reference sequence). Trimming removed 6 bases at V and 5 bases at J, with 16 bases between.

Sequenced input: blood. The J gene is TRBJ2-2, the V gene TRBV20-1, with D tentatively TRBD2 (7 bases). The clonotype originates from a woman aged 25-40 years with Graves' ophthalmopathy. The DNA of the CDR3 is TGCAGTGCGACCCTTCGGGGGGCTACCGGGGAGCTGTTTTTT. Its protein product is CSATLRGATGELFF.